Following are 10 T cell receptor beta chains from one sample sequenced in a study of T cell repertoires in cytomegalovirus infection. The antigens these receptors bind are not known. TCRdb re-called the reads through MiXCR, storing one row per CDR3 protein. The sample consists of fewer than 650,000 distinct CDR3 sequences, 40% of them appearing once. Specimen: cultured PBMCs, collected from culture after CMV antigen stimulation. These receptors were taken from a human donor in good health (CMV status not recorded). Some clones in this sample may be carry-over from other donors' samples.

The chain combines TRBV7-2 with TRBJ2-3; D not certain. The CDR3 totals 13 residues. Germline V CDR1 and CDR2: SGHTA, FQGNSA. V was clipped by 5 bases and J by 8 bases, with 14 bases between them. The DNA of the CDR3 is TGTGCCAGCAGCCCGTTTGAGGATGGTACGCAGTATTTT. It is translated as CASSPFEDGTQYF.

This clonotype was seen a handful of times. This chain joins TRBV7-2 and TRBJ2-7, with 8 bases that match TRBD1. The CDR3 length is 15 residues. V lost 2 bases to trimming and J lost 7 bases; unmatched junction nucleotides: 10. Germline V CDR1 and CDR2: SGHTA, FQGNSA. The CDR3 region is CASSLYAQGVLEQYF. CDR3 in DNA: TGTGCCAGCAGCTTATACGCACAGGGGGTTCTAGAGCAGTACTTC.

This sequence joins TRBV7-6 and TRBJ2-1, with no clear D. V lost 0 bases and J lost 7, with 10 bases in between. The CDR3 covers 14 residues. CDR1 SGHVS and CDR2 FNYEAQ come from the germline V gene. The CDR3 sequence: CASSLAGHRNEQFF. In nucleotides, the CDR3 is TGTGCCAGCAGCTTAGCCGGCCATCGAAATGAGCAGTTCTTC. Filled out from reference TRBV7-6 and TRBJ2-1, the complete variable domain reads GAGVSQSPRYKVTKRGQDVALRCDPISGHVSLYWYRQALGQGPEFLTYFNYEAQQDKSGLPNDRFSAERPEGSISTLTIQRTEQRDSAMYRCASSLAGHRNEQFFGPGTRLTVL.

The chain employs TRBV10-3 and TRBJ2-3; D not resolved. The germline V and J ends were trimmed by 7 bases and 0 bases, with 17 bases remaining between them. Germline V CDR1 and CDR2: ENHRY, SYGVKD. CDR3 length: 16 residues. The CDR3 DNA reads TGTGCCATCAACCAACCGGGCACTTCTAGCACAGATACGCAGTATTTT. Translating gives CAINQPGTSSTDTQYF.

Regarding this clonotype: An end of the junction differs from the germline gene, which may be a read error. The genes are TRBV28 and TRBJ1-6; maybe TRBD1 (5 bases). Germline loops: CDR1 MDHEN, CDR2 SYDVKM. The CDR3 has 14 amino acids. The CDR3 spells CASSSQDSPSPPHF. CDR3 DNA sequence: TGTGCCAGCAGTTCCCAAGACAGTCCCTCACCCCCCCACTTT.

This clonotype showed up just a few times. The V gene is TRBV7-6, the J gene TRBJ1-4, with 7 bases matching TRBD1. The CDR3 has 16 residues. Germline V lookup: CDR1 SGHVS, CDR2 FNYEAQ. Unmatched junction bases numbered 7, after V lost 3 bases and J lost 3 bases. This CDR3 is CASSLGTGAANEKLFF. In DNA, the CDR3 is TGTGCCAGCAGCTTGGGTACAGGGGCGGCTAATGAAAAACTGTTTTTT.

The V and J genes are TRBV11-1 and TRBJ2-1; 7 nucleotides line up with TRBD1. This CDR3 has 15 residues. The J segment lost 5 bases and the V segment lost 5 bases, leaving 9 bases of the junction unmatched. Germline V gene data show CDR1 as SGHAT and CDR2 as FQDESV (reference sequence). CDR3 DNA sequence: TGTGCCAGCAGCGGTCAGGGGGTAGGACACAATGAGCAGTTCTTC. Protein product: CASSGQGVGHNEQFF. The full variable domain, completed using reference TRBV11-1 and TRBJ2-1, is EAEVAQSPRYKITEKSQAVAFWCDPISGHATLYWYRQILGQGPELLVQFQDESVVDDSQLPKDRFSAERLKGVDSTLKIQPAELGDSAMYLCASSGQGVGHNEQFFGPGTRLTVL.

This clonotype was seen only a few times. Germline and junction disagree at one end, which may indicate a read error. The chain is built from TRBV7-8 and TRBJ1-5, with D unclear. Germline CDR1 is SGHVS and CDR2 is FQNEAQ. This CDR3 is built from 14 residues. CDR3 nucleotides: TGTGCCAGCAGCCTAGCCTCGGAGCATCAGCCCCAGCATTTT. This codes for CASSLASEHQPQHF.

This clonotype occurred a few times. This chain links TRBV10-3 with TRBJ2-1; 12 positions agree with TRBD2. The V gene end was trimmed by 7 bases and the J gene end by 4 bases; junction bases not matched to a gene: 2. This CDR3 is 14 amino acids long. Germline V CDR1 and CDR2: ENHRY, SYGVKD. The CDR3 DNA is TGTGCCATCAAAGGACTAGCGGGATACAATGAGCAGTTCTTC. Protein product: CAIKGLAGYNEQFF.

V and J are TRBV6-1 and TRBJ2-5; 8 bases agree with TRBD1. Germline V gene data show CDR1 as MNHNS and CDR2 as SASEGT. The J segment lost 0 bases and the V segment lost 7 bases, leaving 7 bases of the junction unmatched. The CDR3 runs 15 residues. Here the CDR3 reads CASTPPDRDQETQYF. The CDR3 DNA is TGTGCCAGCACCCCCCCGGACAGGGACCAAGAGACCCAGTACTTC.